This TCR beta chain is from a study of T cell repertoires in MIS-A myocarditis. Profiling relied on immunoSEQ multiplex PCR, and the TCRdb table lists in-frame clones only, not all of them. This repertoire shows some 6,100 clones, about 77% found once; its top ten account for under 70%. The TCR originated in a young man with fulminant myocarditis from multisystem inflammatory syndrome in adults (MIS-A) after COVID-19. Sequenced sample: interventricular septum heart tissue obtained at autopsy.

CDR3 sequence (DNA): TGTGCCAGCAACTCAAGATTCCAGGGCGGGGACACTGAAGCTTTCTTT. The encoded protein is CASNSRFQGGDTEAFF. The chain recombines TRBV5-6 with TRBJ1-1; TRBD1 is a possible D gene (5 bases). V was pared by 6 bases and J by 3 bases, with 21 bases between. The CDR3 is made up of 16 amino acids. Germline-derived CDR1 and CDR2 are SGHDT and YYEEEE.